One and the same sample provided the 27 T cell receptor beta chains below, sequenced in a study of persistence of HIV-infected CD4 T cells. Antigen specificity for these receptors is unknown. Overlapping HIV-1 Gag 15-mer peptides at around 1 ug per peptide per mL were used. CD40L/CD69 double-negative CD45RO-high memory CD4+ T cells were collected. The immunoSEQ assay was version 4, run in survey mode. Sequenced by immunoSEQ multiplex PCR; TCRdb stores in-frame clones only, minus some. Among tens of thousands of clones listed, approximately 80% were seen once. The sample in question was CD4+ T cells sorted from PBMCs after roughly 18-hour stimulation, obtained from a patient who received antiretroviral therapy. The receptors here all came from an adult man with HIV who was CMV-seropositive.

This clone appeared a few times. The chain uses TRBV24-1 and TRBJ2-3; D perhaps matches TRBD2 (5 bases). In germline, CDR1 is KGHDR, CDR2 SFDVKD. V gave up 3 bases and J gave up 6 bases, with 12 bases separating them. This CDR3 comprises 14 residues. The CDR3, as DNA: TGTGCCACCAGTGATCCAGCGGTTGTGGATACGCAGTATTTT. Residues: CATSDPAVVDTQYF.

V is TRBV5-1 and J is TRBJ1-3, with D perhaps matching TRBD1 (6 bases). Germline V gives CDR1 SGHRS, CDR2 YFSETQ. Trimming took 4 bases from V and 7 from J, leaving 15 bases between them. This CDR3 is built from 14 residues. This chain's CDR3 is CASSRLEGGNTIYF. The CDR3 region has the DNA TGCGCCAGCAGCCGTTTGGAAGGGGGGAACACCATATATTTT. The full variable domain, completed using reference TRBV5-1 and TRBJ1-3, is KAGVTQTPRYLIKTRGQQVTLSCSPISGHRSVSWYQQTPGQGLQFLFEYFSETQRNKGNFPGRFSGRQFSNSRSEMNVSTLELGDSALYLCASSRLEGGNTIYFGEGSWLTVV.

This sequence joins TRBV7-2 and TRBJ2-1, with 8 bases matching TRBD2. V trimming: 1 base; J trimming: 3 bases; junction bases outside the gene matches: 2. This CDR3 is 15 amino acids long. CDR1 and CDR2 from the germline V gene are SGHTA and FQGNSA. This CDR3 is CASSLGGGSYNEQFF. For the CDR3, the DNA is TGTGCCAGCAGCTTAGGCGGGGGGAGCTACAATGAGCAGTTCTTC.

The V call is TRBV10-1, the J call TRBJ2-3; no reliable D call. This CDR3 has 12 amino acids. Trimming stripped 8 bases from V and 2 bases from J, with 8 bases between. The germline CDR1 and CDR2 sequences are WNHNN and SYGVQD (reference sequence). The DNA for the CDR3 is TGCGCCAGCTCAGGACCCACAGATACGCAGTATTTT. Translation gives CASSGPTDTQYF.

The V gene is TRBV19, the J gene TRBJ2-7, with D perhaps TRBD2 (5 bases). The CDR3 is made up of 15 amino acids. V dropped 4 bases and J dropped 3 bases, with 16 bases sitting between them. CDR1 and CDR2 from the germline V gene are LNHDA and SQIVND (reference sequence). The CDR3 DNA reads as TGTGCCAGTAGTAACCCCTCAGGAGGCTACTACGAGCAGTACTTC. Protein: CASSNPSGGYYEQYF.

The V call is TRBV15, the J call TRBJ2-3; D possibly matches TRBD1 or TRBD2 (6 bases each). The CDR3 runs 16 residues. From germline, CDR1 is LNHNV and CDR2 YYDKDF (reference sequence). With 5 bases removed from V and 6 bases from J, the gap between germline ends came to 21 bases. The chain's CDR3 is CATSAGASVSSDTQYF. In DNA form, the CDR3 reads TGTGCCACCAGCGCAGGGGCTAGCGTTTCGTCGGATACGCAGTATTTT.

This chain uses TRBV30 with TRBJ1-6; D unclear. Deletions cut 0 bases from V and 8 bases from J, with 8 bases between. The CDR3 extends over 13 amino acids. Germline V gives CDR1 GTSNPN, CDR2 SVGIG (reference sequence). This CDR3 is CAWSVSVDSPLHF. CDR3 DNA sequence: TGTGCCTGGAGTGTATCTGTAGATTCACCCCTCCACTTT.

The chain is built from TRBV25-1 and TRBJ1-4; 8 positions agree with TRBD1. Per the germline V gene, CDR1 is MGHDK and CDR2 is SYGVNS. CDR3 size: 15 residues. V lost 4 bases, J lost 5 bases, and 6 bases stayed unmatched. This chain's CDR3 is CASSGTGGSNEKLFF. The CDR3 nucleotides read TGTGCCAGCAGTGGAACAGGGGGATCAAATGAAAAACTGTTTTTT.

The chain couples TRBV7-2 to TRBJ1-5; 7 bases agree with TRBD1. Germline CDR1 is SGHTA and CDR2 is FQGNSA. Trimming cost V 5 bases and J 7 bases; bases outside gene matches: 8. There are 14 residues in the CDR3. The CDR3 bases are TGTGCCAGCAGCCCGGACAGGAGTGGGCAGCCCCAGCATTTT. Translating it yields CASSPDRSGQPQHF. Looking up the rest from reference TRBV7-2 and TRBJ1-5 gives the full variable domain: GAGVSQSPSNKVTEKGKDVELRCDPISGHTALYWYRQSLGQGLEFLIYFQGNSAPDKSGLPSDRFSAERTGGSVSTLTIQRTQQEDSAVYLCASSPDRSGQPQHFGDGTRLSIL.

This clone was seen a single time. The genes are TRBV5-4 and TRBJ1-1; the match to TRBD1 covers 7 bases. Germline V gene lookup returns CDR1 SGHNT and CDR2 YYREEE (reference sequence). The CDR3 is 13 residues long. J gave up 4 bases and V 4 bases, and 4 bases lay outside the gene matches. The CDR3 spells CASSPDRATEAFF. The CDR3 DNA reads as TGTGCCAGCAGCCCCGACAGGGCCACTGAAGCTTTCTTT.

V is TRBV6-1 and J is TRBJ1-1; D perhaps matches TRBD1 (5 bases). The CDR3 extends over 15 amino acids. Trimming shortened V by 3 bases and J by 8 bases, and 19 bases separated the two germline ends. Germline V lookup: CDR1 MNHNS, CDR2 SASEGT. Here the CDR3 DNA reads TGTGCCAGCAGTGACCGGACACCCAATTCGGAGGAAGCTTTCTTT. Amino acid sequence: CASSDRTPNSEEAFF.

The V call is TRBV30, the J call TRBJ2-7; TRBD1 aligns across 8 bases. This CDR3 is built from 14 residues. In germline, CDR1 is GTSNPN, CDR2 SVGIG (reference sequence). With 3 bases clipped from V and 7 bases from J, the junction kept 11 bases outside the gene matches. The CDR3 sequence: CAWRRTGRREEQYF. The CDR3 region has the DNA TGTGCCTGGAGAAGGACAGGGAGGCGCGAAGAGCAGTACTTC.

Worth noting for this clone: Other DNA sequences in this sample translate to the same CDR3. J is TRBJ2-5 and V is TRBV20-1; D not certain. Looked up from germline, CDR1 is DFQATT and CDR2 is SNEGSKA (reference sequence). Trimming removed 1 base from V and 5 bases from J, with 5 bases in between. CDR3 length equals 11 residues. CDR3 DNA sequence: TGCAGTGCTAGAGTAAGGGAGACCCAGTACTTC. Translation gives CSARVRETQYF.

The chain has TRBV19 and TRBJ2-7; no firm D call. The CDR3 runs to 12 residues. V dropped 3 bases and J dropped 2 bases, with 5 bases sitting between them. Germline CDR1 is LNHDA and CDR2 is SQIVND (reference sequence). CDR3 amino acids: CASSIPPYEQYF. The DNA for the CDR3 is TGTGCCAGTAGTATCCCTCCCTACGAGCAGTACTTC. Using reference TRBV19 and TRBJ2-7 for the parts outside the CDR3, the full variable domain is DGGITQSPKYLFRKEGQNVTLSCEQNLNHDAMYWYRQDPGQGLRLIYYSQIVNDFQKGDIAEGYSVSREKKESFPLTVTSAQKNPTAFYLCASSIPPYEQYFGPGTRLTVT.

The CDR3 DNA reads TGTGCCAGCAGCCCCACGCCGGGCCTTAATGAAAAACTGTTTTTT. This gives the protein CASSPTPGLNEKLFF. The gene calls are TRBV3-1 (or the pseudogene TRBV3-2) and TRBJ1-4; D remains unclear. Deletions cut 4 bases from V and 4 bases from J, with 13 bases between. Germline CDR1 LGHDT, CDR2 YNNKEL (reference sequence). CDR3 length: 15 amino acids.

The chain employs TRBV15 and TRBJ1-2; D is uncertain. V lost 4 bases to trimming and J lost 0 bases, with 6 bases between them. The CDR3 is 13 amino acids. The germline V gene has CDR1 LNHNV and CDR2 YYDKDF (reference sequence). The CDR3 DNA is TGTGCCACCAGCATCAGTGCTAACTATGGCTACACCTTC. Translating gives CATSISANYGYTF.

This rearrangement joins TRBV19 to TRBJ1-2; D is uncertain. The V and J ends lost 4 bases and 0 bases respectively, with 6 bases between them. Germline loops: CDR1 LNHDA, CDR2 SQIVND (reference sequence). The CDR3 totals 13 residues. In DNA, the CDR3 is TGTGCCAGTAGTACGCAGGCTAACTATGGCTACACCTTC. It encodes CASSTQANYGYTF.

This chain joins TRBV15 and TRBJ1-5, with 7 bases identical to TRBD1. This CDR3 region has 13 residues. V dropped 8 bases and J dropped 1; count of bases not matched to a gene: 2. Germline V CDR1 and CDR2: LNHNV, YYDKDF (reference sequence). The CDR3 DNA reads TGTGCCACCGCGGGACAGAGCAATCAGCCCCAGCATTTT. It is translated as CATAGQSNQPQHF.

This rearrangement joins TRBV10-3 to TRBJ1-2, with 9 nucleotides matching TRBD1. The CDR3 runs 12 residues. J gave up 6 bases and V 9 bases, and 5 bases lay outside the gene matches. The germline CDR1 and CDR2 sequences are ENHRY and SYGVKD. DNA of the CDR3: TGTGCCATAGAGGGACAGGGCAATGGCTACACCTTC. Translation gives CAIEGQGNGYTF.

This chain connects TRBV25-1 to TRBJ1-6; 8 bases map to TRBD1. This CDR3 has 13 residues. CDR1 and CDR2 from the germline V gene are MGHDK and SYGVNS. With V trimmed by 7 bases and J by 9 bases, 5 bases remained unmatched. This CDR3 is CASTRDRSSPLHF. In DNA form, the CDR3 reads TGTGCCAGCACTCGGGACAGGTCTTCACCCCTCCACTTT.

The chain uses TRBV7-3 and TRBJ2-2; D might be TRBD2 (5 bases). This CDR3 is 15 amino acids long. V was pared by 4 bases and J by 1 base, with 10 bases between. Per germline, CDR1 SGHTA and CDR2 FQGTGA. This CDR3 is CASSSSSGNTGELFF. For the CDR3, the DNA is TGTGCCAGCAGCTCATCAAGCGGGAACACCGGGGAGCTGTTTTTT.

The chain recombines TRBV2 with TRBJ1-2, with D perhaps TRBD1 (5 bases). Germline V gene lookup returns CDR1 SNHLY and CDR2 FYNNEI. The V and J ends lost 6 bases and 2 bases respectively, with 10 bases between them. This CDR3 contains 13 residues. In DNA, the CDR3 is TGTGCCAGCAGCCGCAGGGAGAACTATGGCTACACCTTC. Protein sequence: CASSRRENYGYTF.

This chain connects TRBV5-6 to TRBJ2-7, with D maybe TRBD2 (6 bases). This CDR3 has 15 amino acids. Germline V CDR1 and CDR2: SGHDT, YYEEEE. Trimming shortened V by 4 bases and J by 0 bases, and 14 bases separated the two germline ends. CDR3 DNA sequence: TGTGCCAGCAGCATCTCGGGGGACCTCTCCTACGAGCAGTACTTC. Its protein product is CASSISGDLSYEQYF.

The genes are TRBV5-6 and TRBJ1-2; 8 nucleotides align to TRBD1. Germline V gene data show CDR1 as SGHDT and CDR2 as YYEEEE. This CDR3 spans 13 amino acids. The junction had 3 bases not matched to a gene; V was cut back by 5 bases and J by 3 bases. CDR3 sequence: CASRPTGDYGYTF. Here the CDR3 DNA reads TGTGCCAGCAGGCCGACAGGGGACTATGGCTACACCTTC.

The chain recombines TRBV6-5 with TRBJ1-3, with no clear D. Germline V CDR1 and CDR2: MNHEY, SVGAGI. This CDR3 has 13 residues. The V end was cut by 3 bases, the J end by 1 base, with 4 bases between. The CDR3 DNA sequence: TGTGCCAGCAGTTATGAATCTGGAAACACCATATATTTT. Residues: CASSYESGNTIYF.

V usage is TRBV30 and J usage is TRBJ1-1; D possibly corresponds to TRBD1 (6 bases). Trimming removed 2 bases at V and 4 bases at J, with 14 bases between. Per germline, CDR1 GTSNPN and CDR2 SVGIG (reference sequence). The CDR3 spans 14 residues. CDR3 in amino acids: CAWSRGVIATEAFF. CDR3 bases: TGTGCCTGGAGTAGGGGGGTTATCGCCACTGAAGCTTTCTTT.

This rearrangement joins TRBV6-5 to TRBJ1-1; possible D gene TRBD1, 5 bases. There are 13 residues in the CDR3. Per the germline V gene, CDR1 is MNHEY and CDR2 is SVGAGI. The V end was cut by 4 bases, the J end by 4 bases, with 10 bases between. In DNA, the CDR3 is TGTGCCAGCAGTTGGGGCGTTGGCACTGAAGCTTTCTTT. Its protein is CASSWGVGTEAFF.